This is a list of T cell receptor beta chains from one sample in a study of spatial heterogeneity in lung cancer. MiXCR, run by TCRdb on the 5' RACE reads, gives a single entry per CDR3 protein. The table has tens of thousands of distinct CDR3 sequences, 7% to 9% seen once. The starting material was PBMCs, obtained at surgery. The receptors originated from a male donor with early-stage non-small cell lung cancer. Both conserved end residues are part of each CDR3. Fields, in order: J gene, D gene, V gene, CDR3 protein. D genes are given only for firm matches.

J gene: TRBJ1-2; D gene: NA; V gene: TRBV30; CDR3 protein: CAARVFVGYTF
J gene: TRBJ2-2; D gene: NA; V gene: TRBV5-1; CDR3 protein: CASSLETYGELFF
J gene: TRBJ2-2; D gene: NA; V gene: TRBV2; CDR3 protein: CASSEGAGGASDTGELFF
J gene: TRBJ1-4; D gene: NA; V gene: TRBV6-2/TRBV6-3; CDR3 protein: CASSYTRFDTPKLFF
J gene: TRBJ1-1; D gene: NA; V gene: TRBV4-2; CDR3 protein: CASSQDNRGGAFF
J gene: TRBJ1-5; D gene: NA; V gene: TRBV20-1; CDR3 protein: CSAEDGDQPQHF
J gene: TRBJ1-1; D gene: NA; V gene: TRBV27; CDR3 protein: CASSLNAGSNTEAFF
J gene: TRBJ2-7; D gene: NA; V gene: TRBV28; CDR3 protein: CASSPSAYF
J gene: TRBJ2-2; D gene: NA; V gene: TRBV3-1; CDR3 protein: CASSQDPDTEGYAGELFF
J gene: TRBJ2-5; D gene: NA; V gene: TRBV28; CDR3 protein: CASSSSMRGYQETQYF
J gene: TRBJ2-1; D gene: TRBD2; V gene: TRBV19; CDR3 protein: CASSSSLLAGGIYNEQFF
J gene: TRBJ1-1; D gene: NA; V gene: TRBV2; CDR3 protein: CASSEFAGDTEAFF
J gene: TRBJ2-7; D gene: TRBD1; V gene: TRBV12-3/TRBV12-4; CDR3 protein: CASSFSGGEQYF
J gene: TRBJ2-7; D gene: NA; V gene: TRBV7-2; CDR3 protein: CASSRAYEQYF
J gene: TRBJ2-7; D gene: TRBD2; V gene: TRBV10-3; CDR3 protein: CAISLGTSGSYEQYF
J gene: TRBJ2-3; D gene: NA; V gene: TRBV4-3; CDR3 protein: CASSQLPGHLTDTQYF
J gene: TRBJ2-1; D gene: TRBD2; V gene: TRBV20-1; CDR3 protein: CSARGGSGITYNEQFF